The 2 T cell receptor beta chains below come from one sample, sequenced in a study of PD-1 blockade in classical Hodgkin lymphoma. Only in-frame clones appear in the TCRdb table, and some are missing; sequencing was by immunoSEQ multiplex PCR. The table lists more than 85,000 clones, roughly nine tenths of them singletons. The time point denotes: cycle 4 day 1 (C4D1), after five to seven weeks of nivolumab. Relapses following autologous stem cell transplantation were seen in all patients, with brentuximab vedotin exposure varying. The specimen was peripheral blood mononuclear cells (PBMCs), collected before the fourth cycle of nivolumab. The source of these receptors is a human donor with classical Hodgkin lymphoma.

The count of this clone is one. The chain carries TRBV5-4 and TRBJ2-7; 9 bases agree with TRBD2. Losses at the gene ends were 4 bases for V and 0 bases for J; bases not matched to a gene: 8. The CDR3 has 16 amino acids. Germline V gene sequence: CDR1 SGHNT, CDR2 YYREEE (reference sequence). CDR3 coding DNA: TGTGCCAGCAGCCCAGGAGGCGGGAGGGCCTCCTACGAGCAGTACTTC. Encoded protein: CASSPGGGRASYEQYF.

CDR3 in DNA: TGTGCCACCAGCAGGGGGAGCAATCAGCCCCAGCATTTT. It specifies CATSRGSNQPQHF. This sequence joins TRBV15 and TRBJ1-5; D unclear. The ends were cut back, 3 bases at V and 1 base at J, with 4 bases in the middle. In germline, CDR1 is LNHNV, CDR2 YYDKDF (reference sequence). The CDR3 is made up of 13 amino acids.